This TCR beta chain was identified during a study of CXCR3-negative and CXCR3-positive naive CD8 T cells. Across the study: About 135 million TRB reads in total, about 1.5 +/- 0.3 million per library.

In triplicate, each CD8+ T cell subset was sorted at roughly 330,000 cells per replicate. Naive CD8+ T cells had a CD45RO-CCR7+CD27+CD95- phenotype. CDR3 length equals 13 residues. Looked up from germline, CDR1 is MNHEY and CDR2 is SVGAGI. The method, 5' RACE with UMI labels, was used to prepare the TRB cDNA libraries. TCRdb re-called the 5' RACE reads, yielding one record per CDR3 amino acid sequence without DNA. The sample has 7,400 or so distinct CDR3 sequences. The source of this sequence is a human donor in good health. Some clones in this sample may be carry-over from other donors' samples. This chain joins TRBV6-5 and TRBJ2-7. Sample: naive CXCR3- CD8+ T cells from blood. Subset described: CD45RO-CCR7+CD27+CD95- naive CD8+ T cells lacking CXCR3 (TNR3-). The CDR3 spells CASSYSESGEQYF.